This entry concerns a single T cell receptor beta chain. Its antigen is still unknown. Nothing much larger sits one base from this clone, and base qualities are not available. Collaborating institutions collected whole blood in K2EDTA tubes following their own protocols. Collaborator samples were shipped for TCRbeta analysis as frozen whole blood, isolated PBMCs, or DNA extracted from either sample type. The data are from a study of blood T cell repertoires in COVID-19 (dated by TCRdb to 2020 to 2021). A note on the overall study: The collaborator samples originated in the United States, Italy and Spain and spanned the acute and convalescent phases of COVID-19. Samples came from the ongoing ImmuneRACE study (first 160 participants) plus 1,254 subjects from 6 global collaborators. Where available, HLA class I and class II types were obtained from metadata supplied by the sample provider rather than from assay-based typing. The repertoires were released in a freely available public database intended as a resource for research on the immune response to SARS-CoV-2. Sample metadata almost always included a de-identified subject ID, COVID-19 status, age in years and sex. The material from the prospective study consisted of cDNA or gDNA derived from T cells, B-cell-depleted T cells, or PBMCs. Subjects who had been exposed to COVID-19, were actively infected with it, or had recovered from it provided the deeply sampled blood TCRbeta repertoires that made up the dataset. Study-wide conclusions, independent of this receptor: The quantity of clinical and demographic metadata differed by source and by participant and was supplied without curation.

TCRbeta CDR3 regions were amplified from genomic DNA using the immunoSEQ Assay, a bias-controlled multiplex PCR. The study's own analysis went as follows. Within the assay, amplification of reference gene primers was used to estimate how many nucleated cells each sample contained. Sequence reads were collapsed and filtered to measure the absolute abundance of every unique TCRbeta CDR3 rearrangement. For each sample, productive Simpson clonality was calculated by taking the square root of Simpson's diversity index across productive rearrangements. Imported from immuneACCESS, the table was reduced by TCRdb to in-frame sequences with V and J called. These copies leave out some clones; in studies compared against another copy, an unresolved V gene accounts for under half, and the cause of the remainder is not known. The V and J calls and clone size come from that table; D and trimming were worked out from the DNA. This sample is represented by 80,000 to 100,000 clones; more than 80% of them were singletons. The ten largest clonotypes hold about 9.4% of the sample.

Its CDR3 holds 16 amino acids, cysteine through phenylalanine. The CDR3 DNA has 48 bases and is translated from base 1. The germline V gene supplies CDR1 SGHAT and CDR2 FQNNGV. The germline V end is reduced by 5 bases and the J end by 0 bases; junction bases left unmatched: 4. The receptor comes from a woman aged 70-85 years with acute or convalescent COVID-19. The V gene is TRBV11-2 and the J gene is TRBJ2-6; 7 bases in the middle match TRBD1. Sequencing input: peripheral blood. The base sequence is TGTGCCAGCAGCGGGACAGTCCTCTCTGGGGCCAACGTCCTGACTTTC. This encodes CASSGTVLSGANVLTF.